This T cell receptor beta chain appears in the sequencing data of a study of OX40 agonist ivuxolimab in advanced cancers. The overall study: Patients in dose escalation had liver, melanoma, kidney or head and neck cancers. Roughly two fifths of patients had received prior checkpoint inhibitor therapy.

Concerning this clone: The antigen remains undetermined.

Profiling relied on immunoSEQ multiplex PCR, and the TCRdb table lists in-frame clones only, not all of them. The data contain about 110,000 clones, over 85% of them seen just once; the ten biggest clones take up 0.27%. Study results and limitations: Researchers report that CD8+ T cells had, on average, more expanded clones than CD4+.

The source is an adult with an advanced solid tumor such as melanoma, head and neck, liver or kidney cancer. The sequencing here drew on CD4+ or CD8+ T cells sorted from blood, taken in a trial of the OX40 agonist ivuxolimab.

CDR3 sequence: CASSQDYGMSGYGYTF. DNA for the CDR3: TGTGCCAGCAGCCAAGATTACGGGATGTCGGGCTATGGCTACACCTTC. The chain recombines TRBV4-2 with TRBJ1-2, with D unclear. Germline V gives CDR1 LGHNA, CDR2 YNFKEQ. V was shortened by 0 bases and J by 4 bases, with 15 bases between the two germline ends. The CDR3 spans 16 residues.